Listed below are T cell receptor beta chains from one sample, sequenced in a study of shared clonotypes between healthy human individuals. The method was immunoSEQ multiplex PCR; TCRdb's version includes in-frame clones alone and lacks a portion of them. The sample contains about 2.4 million clones, approximately 90% of which appear only once. The material sequenced was naive CD4+ T cells sorted from blood. The receptors were gathered from a young man in good health. Each CDR3 is given without its conserved first and last residue. The order of the fields is clone size, J gene, V gene, CDR3 protein. Clone size is not always given. Where it is, it says once, few, many or a class for expanded clones.

NA,TRBJ2-1,TRBV30,AGRTSGSIDEQF
NA,TRBJ2-1,TRBV4-1,ASSQDPGGSSYNEQF
few,TRBJ1-2,TRBV19,ATTGLNYGYT
few,TRBJ1-5,TRBV19,ASSTGVQPQH
NA,TRBJ2-1,TRBV27,ASREFRGMTGRNEQF
NA,TRBJ1-2,TRBV28,AISPGQGRGYT
few,TRBJ2-1,TRBV28,ASSFSGFEQF
NA,TRBJ2-3,TRBV6-1,ASSGWGTDTQY
NA,TRBJ1-5,TRBV5-1,ASSLGDSGNQPQH
few,TRBJ1-5,TRBV7-9,ASSSNFQPQH
NA,TRBJ2-7,TRBV29-1,SVAGTGTYEQY
once,TRBJ1-5,TRBV7-2,ASSSTVGPQH
NA,TRBJ2-7,TRBV7-8,ASSLRQGGAYEQY
NA,TRBJ1-3,TRBV30,AWKRPDGNTIY